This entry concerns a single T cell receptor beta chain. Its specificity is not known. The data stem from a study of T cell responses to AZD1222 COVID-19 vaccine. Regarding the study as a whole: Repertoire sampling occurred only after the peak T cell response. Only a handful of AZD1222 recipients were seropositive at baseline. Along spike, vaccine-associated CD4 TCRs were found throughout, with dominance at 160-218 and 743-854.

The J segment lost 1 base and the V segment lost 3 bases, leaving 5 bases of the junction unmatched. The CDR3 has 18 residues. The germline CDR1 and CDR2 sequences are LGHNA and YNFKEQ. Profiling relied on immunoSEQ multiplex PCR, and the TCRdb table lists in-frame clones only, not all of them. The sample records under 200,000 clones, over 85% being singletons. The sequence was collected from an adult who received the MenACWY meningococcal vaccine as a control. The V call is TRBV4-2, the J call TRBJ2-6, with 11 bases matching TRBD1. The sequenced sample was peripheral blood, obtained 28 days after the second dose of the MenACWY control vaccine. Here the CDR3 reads CASSQRDRGTSGANVLTF. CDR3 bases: TGTGCCAGCAGCCAGAGGGACAGGGGGACTTCTGGGGCCAACGTCCTGACTTTC.